This T cell receptor beta chain stems from a study of PD-1 blockade in mismatch repair-deficient tumors. Assay used: immunoSEQ multiplex PCR; TCRdb lists only in-frame clones, some missing. The sample has roughly 120,000 clones; 65% to 80% are singletons. V lost 5 bases and J lost 4; bases outside the gene matches: 7. Germline V CDR1 and CDR2: MGHDK, SYGVNS. The CDR3 totals 15 residues. Points on this clone: Its antigen is currently unknown.

Study-level points and caveats: Tumor-resident clones, often undetectable pretreatment in blood, expanded then contracted after pembrolizumab.

A few pembrolizumab responders had their TCRs sequenced. This TCR was recovered from an adult with mismatch repair-deficient cancer. Sequenced here: peripheral blood, sampled 60 weeks after starting pembrolizumab. The rearrangement uses TRBV25-1 and TRBJ2-7; TRBD2 matches 11 bases. The CDR3 nucleotides are TGTGCCAGCAGTACCTCCCTAGCGGGAGGTTACGAGCAGTACTTC. As protein: CASSTSLAGGYEQYF.